Listed here is a single TCR beta chain. Antigen specificity is unknown. Germline V gene sequence: CDR1 SEHNR, CDR2 FQNEAQ (reference sequence). The length of the CDR3 is 16 residues. The V end was cut by 4 bases, the J end by 7 bases, with 19 bases between. The record originates from a study of cytomegalovirus exposure and HLA in healthy donors. Vbeta (60) and Jbeta (13) primers were used in the PCR. Libraries were prepared by immunoSEQ multiplex PCR; TCRdb keeps only in-frame clonotypes and omits some of them. The data show 65,000 to 70,000 clones, around 75% seen once. Study-level points and caveats: Earlier results showed most TCR beta V segments being productive about 90% or about 30% of the time. Rarity marked most TCR sequences, yet some public TCRs occurred in many donors.

V usage is TRBV7-9 and J usage is TRBJ2-2; tentatively, D is TRBD2 (5 bases). Sequences were obtained from PBMCs. This sequence originates from a woman younger than 45 in good health and CMV-seropositive. The CDR3 nucleotides are TGTGCCAGCAGCTCCCTGGGGAGCGCGGAGGACGGGGAGCTGTTTTTT. This codes for CASSSLGSAEDGELFF.